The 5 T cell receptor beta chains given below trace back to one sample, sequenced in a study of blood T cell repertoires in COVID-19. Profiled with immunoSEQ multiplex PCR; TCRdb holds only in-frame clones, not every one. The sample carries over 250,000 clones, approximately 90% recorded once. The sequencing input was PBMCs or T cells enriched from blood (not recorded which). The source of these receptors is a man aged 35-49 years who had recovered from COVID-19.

The CDR3 protein is CASSYSNPGLAGTDTQYF. In nucleotides, the CDR3 is TGTGCCAGCAGTTACTCCAACCCGGGACTAGCGGGGACAGATACGCAGTATTTT. The chain links TRBV6-2 or TRBV6-3 to TRBJ2-3, with TRBD2 matching over 13 bases. J lost 3 bases, V lost 0 bases, and 6 bases had no gene match. Germline CDR1 is MNHEY and CDR2 is SVGEGT. The length of the CDR3 is 18 residues.

CDR3 sequence: CASSKFPGTAADTQYF. The CDR3 DNA reads as TGTGCCAGCAGCAAATTTCCCGGGACAGCGGCAGATACGCAGTATTTT. The chain couples TRBV21-1 to TRBJ2-3; TRBD1 was called by the table and not checked on the DNA. TRBV21-1 is reported as a pseudogene. This CDR3 region has 16 residues.

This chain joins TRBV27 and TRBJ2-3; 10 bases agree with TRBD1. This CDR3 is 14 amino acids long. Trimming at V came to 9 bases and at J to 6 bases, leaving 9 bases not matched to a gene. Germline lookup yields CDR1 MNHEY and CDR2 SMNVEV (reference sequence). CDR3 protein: CASTGQGLPDTQYF. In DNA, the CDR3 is TGTGCCAGTACGGGACAGGGGCTTCCTGATACGCAGTATTTT.

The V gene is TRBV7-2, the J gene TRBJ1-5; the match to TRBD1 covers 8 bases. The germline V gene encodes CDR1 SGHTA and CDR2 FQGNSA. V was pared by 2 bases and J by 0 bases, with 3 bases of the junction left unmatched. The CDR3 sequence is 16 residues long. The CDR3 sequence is CASSLTTGDSNQPQHF. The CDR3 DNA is TGTGCCAGCAGCTTAACGACAGGGGATAGCAATCAGCCCCAGCATTTT.

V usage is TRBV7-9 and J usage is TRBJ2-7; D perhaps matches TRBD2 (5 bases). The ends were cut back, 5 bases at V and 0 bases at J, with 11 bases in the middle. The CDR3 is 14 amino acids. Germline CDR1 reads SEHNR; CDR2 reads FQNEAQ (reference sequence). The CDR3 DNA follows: TGTGCCAGCAGCATAGGACTCGGCTCCTACGAGCAGTACTTC. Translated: CASSIGLGSYEQYF.